Below, 10 T cell receptor beta chains from the same sample are listed, as sequenced in a study of shared clonotypes between healthy human individuals. Sequencing was performed with immunoSEQ multiplex PCR; in TCRdb, only in-frame clones are kept and a portion is missing. The table shows more than 1,200,000 clones, with less than 99% occurring only once. The specimen was naive CD4+ T cells sorted from blood. Documented subset: CD45RA+ positively selected. The receptors stem from a man aged 25 to 40 in good health.

The V call is TRBV7-9, the J call TRBJ2-4; D not certain. The CDR3 runs to 14 residues. Per the germline V gene, CDR1 is SEHNR and CDR2 is FQNEAQ (reference sequence). Trimming removed 4 bases at V and 0 bases at J, with 7 bases between. CDR3 coding DNA: TGTGCCAGCAGCTCTTGGGGAGCCAAAAACATTCAGTACTTC. Protein product: CASSSWGAKNIQYF.

The chain has TRBV29-1 and TRBJ1-2; 7 bases fit TRBD1. The CDR3 contains 15 residues. CDR1 SQVTM and CDR2 ANQGSEA come from the germline V gene. Losses at the gene ends were 7 bases for V and 2 bases for J; bases not matched to a gene: 13. CDR3: CSGRKGTDANYGYTF. The CDR3 DNA sequence: TGCAGCGGGAGAAAGGGGACAGACGCGAACTATGGCTACACCTTC.

The chain has TRBV15 and TRBJ2-7; D unresolved. CDR1 is LNHNV and CDR2 is YYDKDF in the germline V gene (reference sequence). The CDR3 contains 16 residues. V lost 0 bases and J 2 bases, leaving 14 bases between the germline ends. CDR3: CATSREATPGAYEQYF. CDR3 nucleotides: TGTGCCACCAGCAGAGAGGCAACCCCCGGCGCCTACGAGCAGTACTTC.

V and J are TRBV6-4 and TRBJ2-1; 10 bases map to TRBD2. J was trimmed by 6 bases and V by 8 bases; bases with no gene match: 13. The CDR3 extends over 16 amino acids. CDR1 and CDR2 (germline): MRHNA, SNTAGT. CDR3 amino acids: CASVPLPGLAFNEQFF. The CDR3 DNA reads as TGTGCCAGCGTACCCCTCCCGGGACTAGCGTTCAATGAGCAGTTCTTC.

The chain carries TRBV18 and TRBJ1-2, with no clear D. The CDR3 has 14 amino acids. The V and J ends lost 2 bases and 6 bases respectively, with 13 bases between them. Germline loops: CDR1 KGHSH, CDR2 LQKENI. CDR3: CASSPNRESDGYTF. The CDR3 region has the DNA TGTGCCAGCTCACCAAACAGAGAGAGCGATGGCTACACCTTC.

A note on this clone: The sample carries other DNA sequences with the same CDR3. This chain joins TRBV9 and TRBJ2-3; possible D gene TRBD1, 6 bases. Trimming took off 2 bases at V and 2 bases at J, with 15 bases between the two ends. The germline CDR1 and CDR2 sequences are SGDLS and YYNGEE. The CDR3 runs to 16 residues. CDR3 residues: CASSVTQGTATDTQYF. CDR3 DNA: TGTGCCAGCAGCGTTACGCAGGGGACCGCCACAGATACGCAGTATTTT.

CDR3 protein: CAHCARKLNQPQHF. The CDR3 nucleotides read TGTGCCCACTGTGCTAGGAAACTTAATCAGCCCCAGCATTTT. The rearrangement links TRBV28 to TRBJ1-5; D is unclear. This CDR3 spans 14 amino acids. Germline V gene lookup returns CDR1 MDHEN and CDR2 SYDVKM. Trimming cost V 11 bases and J 4 bases, with 18 bases left between them.

A note on this clone: Other DNA sequences in the sample encode the same CDR3. The genes are TRBV15 and TRBJ2-7, with D perhaps TRBD2 (5 bases). The germline gives CDR1 LNHNV, CDR2 YYDKDF (reference sequence). The CDR3 is 14 residues long. V was cut by 0 bases and J by 3 bases, with 9 bases left in between. For the CDR3, the DNA is TGTGCCACCAGCAGAGATCGACGGGACTACGAGCAGTACTTC. Protein sequence: CATSRDRRDYEQYF.

The chain recombines TRBV7-9 with TRBJ2-5; D may be TRBD1 (5 bases). The CDR3 covers 17 residues. CDR1 and CDR2 from the germline V gene are SEHNR and FQNEAQ (reference sequence). The V end lost 5 bases, the J end lost 0 bases, and 19 bases lay between the germline ends. The CDR3 bases are TGTGCCAGCAGCGGAAGTACAGGCTATGGGAACCAAGAGACCCAGTACTTC. This gives the protein CASSGSTGYGNQETQYF.

This rearrangement joins TRBV5-1 to TRBJ2-1, with 13 nucleotides matching TRBD2. Per germline, CDR1 SGHRS and CDR2 YFSETQ. V lost 4 bases to trimming and J lost 4 bases; unmatched junction nucleotides: 8. CDR3 length equals 17 residues. CDR3 protein: CASSPTQLAGGYNEQFF. The CDR3 DNA sequence: TGCGCCAGCAGCCCCACCCAACTAGCGGGAGGGTACAATGAGCAGTTCTTC.